This T cell receptor (beta chain) was sequenced in a study of blood T cell repertoires in COVID-19. V dropped 6 bases and J dropped 0; count of bases not matched to a gene: 4. The CDR3 extends over 16 amino acids. The germline V gene has CDR1 MNHEY and CDR2 SMNVEV (reference sequence). This table comes from immunoSEQ multiplex PCR, and its TCRdb copy is limited to in-frame clones, with some not included. The table shows around 150,000 clones, with approximately 80% occurring only once. This chain uses TRBV27 with TRBJ2-1; 11 bases are shared with TRBD2. This receptor was identified in a middle-aged woman with COVID-19, enrolled during active disease. Material: peripheral blood. For the CDR3, the DNA is TGTGCCAGCAGACCGGGACTAGCGGCCTCCTACAATGAGCAGTTCTTC. It codes for CASRPGLAASYNEQFF.